The 14 T cell receptor beta chains below come from one sample, sequenced in a study of regulatory T cells in long-lasting Graves disease. Investigators prepared the TCR beta libraries by applying iRepertoire HTBI primers and Arm-PCR of CDR3 regions. TCRdb used MiXCR to reprocess the multiplex PCR reads, holding one entry per CDR3 protein. This table holds about 540,000 distinct CDR3 sequences, approximately 15% found once. As to time point: newly diagnosed GD, antithyroid drugs for less than 3 months. PBMC RNA served as the TCR library source. These same records also appear under a second study, on T cells in Graves' hyperthyroidism and ophthalmopathy.

The sample here was peripheral blood mononuclear cells (PBMCs), taken at new diagnosis, from a patient treated with antithyroid drugs. These TCRs come from a man aged 25 to 40 with Graves disease.

This clonotype has at least ten counts. The chain couples TRBV18 to TRBJ2-3; D is ambiguous. The germline CDR1 and CDR2 sequences are KGHSH and LQKENI. Trimming cost V 2 bases and J 5 bases, with 8 bases left between them. This CDR3 contains 13 residues. The CDR3 coding sequence is TGTGCCAGCTCACCAAAATTGCAAGATACGCAGTATTTT. Protein sequence: CASSPKLQDTQYF.

This clonotype occurred a few times. The chain joins TRBV27 to TRBJ2-5; 10 positions match TRBD1. Germline V gene sequence: CDR1 MNHEY, CDR2 SMNVEV (reference sequence). The junction had 10 bases not matched to a gene; V was cut back by 6 bases and J by 6 bases. This CDR3 region has 15 residues. The CDR3 DNA reads as TGTGCCAGCAGATCCGACAGGGGGCGTACGAAGACCCAGTACTTC. Amino acids: CASRSDRGRTKTQYF.

This clonotype occurred many times. The chain carries TRBV13 and TRBJ2-3; tentatively, D is TRBD2 (6 bases). Germline CDR1 PRHDT, CDR2 FYEKMQ (reference sequence). The CDR3 sequence is 15 residues long. V was cut by 1 base and J by 3 bases, with 11 bases left in between. As DNA, the CDR3 is TGTGCCAGCAGCTTAGTTGGAGGGCGGACAGATACGCAGTATTTT. Translating it yields CASSLVGGRTDTQYF.

V and J are TRBV5-6 and TRBJ1-6, with D perhaps TRBD1 (5 bases). CDR3 length: 17 residues. CDR1 SGHDT and CDR2 YYEEEE come from the germline V gene. Trimming removed 0 bases from V and 8 bases from J, with 18 bases in between. The CDR3 region has the DNA TGTGCCAGCAGCTTGGACCGGATCGGGGCTATCCATTCACCCCTCCACTTT. Residues: CASSLDRIGAIHSPLHF.

J is TRBJ2-7 and V is TRBV19, with 11 bases fitting TRBD2. Germline trimming cut 4 bases from V and 0 bases from J; bases unmatched to any gene: 2. Looked up from germline, CDR1 is LNHDA and CDR2 is SQIVND (reference sequence). The length of the CDR3 is 15 residues. For the CDR3, the DNA is TGTGCCAGTAGTACCCTAGCGGGAGGCTCCTACGAGCAGTACTTC. This sequence encodes CASSTLAGGSYEQYF.

This clonotype was seen just once. This likely came from a read error, as a far larger clone is one base away. The chain has TRBV6-2 or TRBV6-3 and TRBJ2-1; 7 bases are a match to TRBD2. There are 19 residues in the CDR3. Unmatched junction bases numbered 20, after V lost 6 bases and J lost 3 bases. Germline V gives CDR1 MNHEY, CDR2 SVGEGT. As DNA, the CDR3 is TGTGCCAGCAGCTTAGATTTCCTTAGCGGGTGGGTTAGCTACAATGAGCAGTTCTTC. Amino acids: CASSLDFLSGWVSYNEQFF.

This clonotype was observed many times. The CDR3 nucleotides are TGTGCCAGCAGCTTGGGGACAGGGGGTATCGATGAGCAGTTCTTC. Translating it yields CASSLGTGGIDEQFF. This chain uses TRBV7-3 with TRBJ2-1, with 11 positions matching TRBD1. Germline lookup yields CDR1 SGHTA and CDR2 FQGTGA. The CDR3 is 15 amino acids. With 3 bases clipped from V and 8 bases from J, the junction kept 6 bases outside the gene matches.

The table lists this clonotype with many counts. The rearrangement links TRBV7-2 to TRBJ2-7; D gene uncertain. V lost 3 bases and J 3 bases, leaving 6 bases between the germline ends. This CDR3 has 12 residues. Germline lookup yields CDR1 SGHTA and CDR2 FQGNSA. The CDR3 nucleotides read TGTGCCAGCAGCTTTACAAACTACGAGCAGTACTTC. Translation: CASSFTNYEQYF. Looking up the rest from reference TRBV7-2 and TRBJ2-7 gives the full variable domain: GAGVSQSPSNKVTEKGKDVELRCDPISGHTALYWYRQSLGQGLEFLIYFQGNSAPDKSGLPSDRFSAERTGGSVSTLTIQRTQQEDSAVYLCASSFTNYEQYFGPGTRLTVT.

This clonotype was observed many times. CDR3 nucleotides: TGTGCCAGCAGTGAAGCGGGACATCGCAATTCACCCCTCCACTTT. Translation gives CASSEAGHRNSPLHF. The V and J genes are TRBV2 and TRBJ1-6; weak D call: TRBD1 (6 bases). V shed 0 bases and J shed 7 bases, with 10 bases lying between them. The CDR3 totals 15 residues. Germline V gene sequence: CDR1 SNHLY, CDR2 FYNNEI.

This clonotype came up many times. The rearrangement links TRBV3-1 to TRBJ2-2, with D perhaps TRBD2 (5 bases). CDR3 length: 11 amino acids. Germline V CDR1 and CDR2: LGHDT, YNNKEL (reference sequence). V was cut by 7 bases and J by 7 bases, with 7 bases left in between. Written as DNA, the CDR3 is TGTGCCAGCAACCGGGGCGGGGAGCTGTTTTTT. Amino acid sequence: CASNRGGELFF.

This clonotype was detected only a few times. V is TRBV9 and J is TRBJ2-3, with 9 bases matching TRBD1. This CDR3 is built from 16 residues. J was trimmed by 2 bases and V by 3 bases; bases with no gene match: 7. Per the germline V gene, CDR1 is SGDLS and CDR2 is YYNGEE. CDR3 protein: CASSDRDRALTDTQYF. The CDR3 coding sequence is TGTGCCAGCAGCGACCGGGACAGGGCCCTCACAGATACGCAGTATTTT.

This clonotype was recorded at least ten times. The chain carries TRBV20-1 and TRBJ2-7; possibly TRBD1 for D (6 bases). Trimming cost V 4 bases and J 7 bases, with 17 bases left between them. The CDR3 has 13 residues. From germline, CDR1 is DFQATT and CDR2 SNEGSKA (reference sequence). The CDR3 loop reads CSATRTVTPEQYF. CDR3 bases: TGCAGTGCTACCCGGACAGTCACCCCGGAGCAGTACTTC.

This clonotype was counted between two and nine times. The rearrangement joins TRBV10-3 to TRBJ2-2; TRBD2 might be the D (6 bases). V dropped 4 bases and J dropped 6 bases, with 15 bases sitting between them. The CDR3 consists of 15 residues. Germline V lookup: CDR1 ENHRY, CDR2 SYGVKD. CDR3 in DNA: TGTGCCATCAGTGCTGTCGGGAGTAAGGCCGGGGAGCTGTTTTTT. As protein: CAISAVGSKAGELFF.

This clonotype was recorded many times. J is TRBJ2-7 and V is TRBV27; D unresolved. CDR1 is MNHEY and CDR2 is SMNVEV in the germline V gene (reference sequence). V was clipped by 7 bases and J by 2 bases, with 12 bases between them. CDR3 length: 13 amino acids. CDR3 nucleotide sequence: TGTGCCAGCATGAGCCTAGACGCCTACGAGCAGTACTTC. This gives the protein CASMSLDAYEQYF.